Listed below are T cell receptor beta chains from one sample, sequenced in a study of naive and memory T cell subsets. TCRdb re-derived calls from the UMI-ligation and nested PCR reads in MiXCR, one entry per CDR3 protein. This table has 100,000 to 150,000 distinct CDR3 sequences, 35% to 40% appearing once. What was sequenced was central memory CD4+ T cells from blood. The receptors originated from a human donor in good health. CDR3s include the opening cysteine and the closing phenylalanine or tryptophan. A D gene is named only where the DNA matches it firmly. Clone size is not always given. Where it is, it says once, few, many or a class for expanded clones.

j_call	v_call	clone_size	d_call	cdr3_aa	cdr3_nt
TRBJ1-5	TRBV6-1	NA	NA	CASSAVRQALANF	TGTGCCAGCAGCGCCGTGCGGCAGGCCCTGGCTAATTTT
TRBJ2-7	TRBV7-8	NA	NA	CASTQLSLAFGQYF	TGTGCCAGCACCCAGTTATCCCTCGCCTTTGGGCAGTACTTC
TRBJ2-5	TRBV2	NA	NA	CASSRASAFQETQYF	TGTGCCAGCAGCCGGGCTAGCGCGTTCCAAGAGACCCAGTACTTC
TRBJ1-3	TRBV6-6	NA	NA	CASRLQGPSGGNTIYF	TGTGCCAGCAGGTTACAGGGACCTTCGGGTGGAAACACCATATATTTT
TRBJ1-1	TRBV3-1	NA	NA	CASSQEWGVNTEAFF	TGTGCCAGCAGCCAAGAGTGGGGGGTGAACACTGAAGCTTTCTTT
TRBJ2-1	TRBV20-1	NA	TRBD2	CSARVQGLAGADEQFF	TGCAGTGCTAGGGTTCAGGGACTAGCGGGAGCCGATGAGCAGTTCTTC
TRBJ2-7	TRBV2	NA	TRBD1	CASSETGATREQYF	TGTGCCAGCAGTGAGACAGGGGCGACTCGGGAGCAGTACTTC
TRBJ2-1	TRBV5-1	NA	TRBD2	CASSSSGEQFF	TGCGCCAGCAGCTCTAGCGGTGAGCAGTTCTTC
TRBJ1-1	TRBV10-3	NA	NA	CAISGGAHTEAFF	TGTGCCATCAGCGGAGGGGCGCACACTGAAGCTTTCTTT
TRBJ1-1	TRBV11-2	NA	TRBD1	CASSPKGQGKDPEAFF	TGTGCCAGCAGCCCGAAGGGACAGGGGAAGGATCCTGAAGCTTTCTTT
TRBJ1-5	TRBV28	NA	TRBD1	CATLGQGTLYSNQPQHF	TGTGCCACCCTGGGACAGGGAACCCTATATAGCAATCAGCCCCAGCATTTT
TRBJ1-5	TRBV27	few	NA	CASSSRDSGNQPQHF	TGTGCCAGCAGTTCTCGAGACAGTGGTAATCAGCCCCAGCATTTT
TRBJ2-7	TRBV7-6	few	TRBD2	CASSLGLAYEQYF	TGTGCCAGCAGCTTGGGACTAGCCTACGAGCAGTACTTC
TRBJ2-2	TRBV10-3	once	NA	CAISESRPENTGELFF	TGTGCCATCAGTGAGTCGAGACCGGAGAACACCGGGGAGCTGTTTTTT
TRBJ1-5	TRBV20-1	few	NA	CSAPGIGNQPQHF	TGCAGTGCCCCGGGTATTGGCAATCAGCCCCAGCATTTT
TRBJ2-7	TRBV7-2	NA	TRBD2	CASSFLAGESYEQYF	TGTGCCAGCAGCTTTCTAGCGGGAGAGAGCTACGAGCAGTACTTC
TRBJ2-1	TRBV7-2	NA	TRBD2	CASSPGLAGRYEQFF	TGTGCCAGCAGCCCCGGACTAGCGGGACGCTATGAGCAGTTCTTC